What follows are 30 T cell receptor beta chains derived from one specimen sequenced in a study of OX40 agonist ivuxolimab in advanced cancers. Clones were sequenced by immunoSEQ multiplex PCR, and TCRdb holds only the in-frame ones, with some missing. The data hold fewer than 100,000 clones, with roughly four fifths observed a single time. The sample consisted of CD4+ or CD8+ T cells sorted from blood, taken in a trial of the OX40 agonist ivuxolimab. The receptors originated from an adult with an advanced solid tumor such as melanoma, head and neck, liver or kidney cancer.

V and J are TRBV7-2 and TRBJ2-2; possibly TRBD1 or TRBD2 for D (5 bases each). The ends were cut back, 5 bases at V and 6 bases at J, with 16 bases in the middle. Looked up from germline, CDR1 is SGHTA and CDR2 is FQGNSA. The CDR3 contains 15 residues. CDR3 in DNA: TGTGCCAGCAGCCCCCGGGACCCCATGGCCGGGGAGCTGTTTTTT. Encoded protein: CASSPRDPMAGELFF.

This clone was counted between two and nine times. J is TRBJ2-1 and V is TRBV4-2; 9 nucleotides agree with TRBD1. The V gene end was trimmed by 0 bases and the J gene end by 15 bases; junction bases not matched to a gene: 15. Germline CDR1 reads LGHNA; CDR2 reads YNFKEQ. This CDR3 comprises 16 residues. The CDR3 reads CASSQELGQGQWVRFF. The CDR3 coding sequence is TGTGCCAGCAGCCAAGAATTGGGACAGGGCCAATGGGTACGGTTCTTC.

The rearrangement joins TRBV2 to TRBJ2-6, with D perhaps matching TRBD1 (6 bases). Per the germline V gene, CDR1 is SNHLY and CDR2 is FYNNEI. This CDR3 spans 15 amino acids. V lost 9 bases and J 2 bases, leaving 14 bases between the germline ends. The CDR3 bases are TGTGCCAGTAAGCTGCAGGGGCCTGGGGCCAACGTCCTGACTTTC. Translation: CASKLQGPGANVLTF.

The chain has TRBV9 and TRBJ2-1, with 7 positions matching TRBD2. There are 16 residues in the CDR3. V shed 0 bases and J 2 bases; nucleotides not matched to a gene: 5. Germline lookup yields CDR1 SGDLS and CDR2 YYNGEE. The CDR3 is CASSVVASGAYNEQFF. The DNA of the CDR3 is TGTGCCAGCAGCGTAGTGGCTAGCGGAGCCTACAATGAGCAGTTCTTC.

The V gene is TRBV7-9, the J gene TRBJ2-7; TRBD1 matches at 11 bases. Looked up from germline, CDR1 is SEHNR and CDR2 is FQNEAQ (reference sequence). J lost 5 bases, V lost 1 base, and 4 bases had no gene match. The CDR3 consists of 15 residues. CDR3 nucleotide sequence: TGTGCCAGCAGCTTAGTCGGACAGGGGGCTGACGAGCAGTACTTC. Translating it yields CASSLVGQGADEQYF.

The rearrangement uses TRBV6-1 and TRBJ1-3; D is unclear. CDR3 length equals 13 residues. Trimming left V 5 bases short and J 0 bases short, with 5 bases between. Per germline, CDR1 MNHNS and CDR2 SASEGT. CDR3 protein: CASSHSSGNTIYF. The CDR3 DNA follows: TGTGCCAGCAGTCACAGCTCTGGAAACACCATATATTTT.

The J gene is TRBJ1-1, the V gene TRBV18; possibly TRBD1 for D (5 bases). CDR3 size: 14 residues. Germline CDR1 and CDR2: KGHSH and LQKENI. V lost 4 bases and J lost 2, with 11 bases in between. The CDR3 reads CASSQFTGNTEAFF. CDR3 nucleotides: TGTGCCAGCTCACAGTTTACAGGAAACACTGAAGCTTTCTTT.

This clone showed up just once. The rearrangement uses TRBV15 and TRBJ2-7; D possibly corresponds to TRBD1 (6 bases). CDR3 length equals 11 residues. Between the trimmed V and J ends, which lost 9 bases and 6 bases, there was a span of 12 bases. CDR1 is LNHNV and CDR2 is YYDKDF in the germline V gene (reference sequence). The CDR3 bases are TGTGCCACTCAACAGGGTTCCGAGCAGTACTTC. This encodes CATQQGSEQYF.

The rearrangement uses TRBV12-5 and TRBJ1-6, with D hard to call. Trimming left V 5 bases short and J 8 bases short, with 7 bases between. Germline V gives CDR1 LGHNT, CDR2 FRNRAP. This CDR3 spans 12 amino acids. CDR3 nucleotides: TGTGCTAGTGGTCGGACGGATTCACCCCTCCACTTT. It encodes CASGRTDSPLHF.

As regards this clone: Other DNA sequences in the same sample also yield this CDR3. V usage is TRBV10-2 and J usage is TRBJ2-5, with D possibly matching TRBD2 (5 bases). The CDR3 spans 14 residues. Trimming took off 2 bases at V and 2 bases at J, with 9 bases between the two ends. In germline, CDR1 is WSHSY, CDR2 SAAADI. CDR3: CASSEAGWQETQYF. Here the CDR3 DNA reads TGCGCCAGCAGTGAGGCGGGTTGGCAAGAGACCCAGTACTTC.

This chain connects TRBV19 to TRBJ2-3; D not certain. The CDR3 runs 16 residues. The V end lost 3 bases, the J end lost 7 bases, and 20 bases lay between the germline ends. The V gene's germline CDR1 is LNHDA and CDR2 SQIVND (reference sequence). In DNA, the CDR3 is TGTGCCAGTAGTATGTATGGTGACAAACGAACTAATACGCAGTATTTT. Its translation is CASSMYGDKRTNTQYF.

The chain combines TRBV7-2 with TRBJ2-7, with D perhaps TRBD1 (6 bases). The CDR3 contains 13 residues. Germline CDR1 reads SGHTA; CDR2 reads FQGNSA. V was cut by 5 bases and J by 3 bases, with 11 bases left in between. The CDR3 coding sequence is TGTGCCAGCAGCCCGCGACAGGACTACGAGCAGTACTTC. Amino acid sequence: CASSPRQDYEQYF.

CDR3 residues: CASSAYKGGANVLTF. The DNA of the CDR3 is TGTGCCAGTAGTGCATACAAAGGCGGGGCCAACGTCCTGACTTTC. The rearrangement links TRBV19 to TRBJ2-6; D is uncertain. This CDR3 is built from 15 residues. The germline V and J ends were trimmed by 5 bases and 4 bases, with 12 bases remaining between them. Germline values: CDR1 LNHDA, CDR2 SQIVND (reference sequence).

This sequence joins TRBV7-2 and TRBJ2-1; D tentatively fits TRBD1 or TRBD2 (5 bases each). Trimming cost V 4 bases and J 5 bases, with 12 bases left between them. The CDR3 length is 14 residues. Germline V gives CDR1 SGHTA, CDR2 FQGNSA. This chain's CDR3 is CASSSYGANNEQFF. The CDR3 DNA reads TGTGCCAGCAGCTCCTACGGGGCTAACAATGAGCAGTTCTTC. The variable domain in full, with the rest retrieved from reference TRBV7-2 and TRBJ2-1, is GAGVSQSPSNKVTEKGKDVELRCDPISGHTALYWYRQSLGQGLEFLIYFQGNSAPDKSGLPSDRFSAERTGGSVSTLTIQRTQQEDSAVYLCASSSYGANNEQFFGPGTRLTVL.

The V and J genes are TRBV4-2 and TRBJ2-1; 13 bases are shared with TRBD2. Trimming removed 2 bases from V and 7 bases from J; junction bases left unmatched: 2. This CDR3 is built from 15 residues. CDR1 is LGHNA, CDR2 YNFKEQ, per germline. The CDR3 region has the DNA TGTGCCAGCAGCCAACCGGGACTAGCGGGAAATGAGCAGTTCTTC. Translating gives CASSQPGLAGNEQFF.

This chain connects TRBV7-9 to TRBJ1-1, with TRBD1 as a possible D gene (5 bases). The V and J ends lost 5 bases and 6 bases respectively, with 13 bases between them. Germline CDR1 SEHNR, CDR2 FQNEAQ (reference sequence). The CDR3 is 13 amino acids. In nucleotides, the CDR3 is TGTGCCAGCAGCCCCAATTGGGGGGCTGAAGCTTTCTTT. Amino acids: CASSPNWGAEAFF.

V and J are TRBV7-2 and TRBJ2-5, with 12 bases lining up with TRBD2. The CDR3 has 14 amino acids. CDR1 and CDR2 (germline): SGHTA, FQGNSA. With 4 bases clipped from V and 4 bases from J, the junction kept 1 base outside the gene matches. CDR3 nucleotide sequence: TGTGCCAGCAGCTCTAGCGGGGGGGGAGAGACCCAGTACTTC. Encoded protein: CASSSSGGGETQYF. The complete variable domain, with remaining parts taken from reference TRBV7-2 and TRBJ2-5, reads GAGVSQSPSNKVTEKGKDVELRCDPISGHTALYWYRQSLGQGLEFLIYFQGNSAPDKSGLPSDRFSAERTGGSVSTLTIQRTQQEDSAVYLCASSSSGGGETQYFGPGTRLLVL.

The CDR3 spells CASSEGTAYNSPLHF. CDR3 sequence (DNA): TGTGCCAGCAGTGAAGGGACAGCATATAATTCACCCCTCCACTTT. The gene calls are TRBV6-1 and TRBJ1-6; D is possibly TRBD1 (6 bases). The CDR3 extends over 15 amino acids. V was shortened by 1 base and J by 4 bases, with 8 bases between the two germline ends. Germline V gives CDR1 MNHNS, CDR2 SASEGT.

The CDR3 coding sequence is TGTGCCAGTAGTATAATAGCAGCTAGCACAGATACGCAGTATTTT. It is translated as CASSIIAASTDTQYF. The J gene is TRBJ2-3, the V gene TRBV19; D is undetermined. Germline CDR1 reads LNHDA; CDR2 reads SQIVND (reference sequence). The CDR3 covers 15 residues. V lost 2 bases and J lost 0, with 9 bases in between.

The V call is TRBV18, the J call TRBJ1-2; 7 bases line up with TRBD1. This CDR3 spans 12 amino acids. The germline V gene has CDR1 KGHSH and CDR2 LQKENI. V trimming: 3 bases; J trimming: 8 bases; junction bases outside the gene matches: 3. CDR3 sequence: CASSPGQAGYTF. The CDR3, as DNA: TGTGCCAGCTCACCCGGACAGGCCGGCTACACCTTC. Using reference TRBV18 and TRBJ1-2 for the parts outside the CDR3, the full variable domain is NAGVMQNPRHLVRRRGQEARLRCSPMKGHSHVYWYRQLPEEGLKFMVYLQKENIIDESGMPKERFSAEFPKEGPSILRIQQVVRGDSAAYFCASSPGQAGYTFGSGTRLTVV.

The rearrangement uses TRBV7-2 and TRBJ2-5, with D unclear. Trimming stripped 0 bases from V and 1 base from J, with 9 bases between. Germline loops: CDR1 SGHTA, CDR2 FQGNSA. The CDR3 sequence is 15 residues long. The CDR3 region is CASSLAHSLQETQYF. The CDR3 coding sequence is TGTGCCAGCAGCTTAGCTCACAGTCTCCAAGAGACCCAGTACTTC.

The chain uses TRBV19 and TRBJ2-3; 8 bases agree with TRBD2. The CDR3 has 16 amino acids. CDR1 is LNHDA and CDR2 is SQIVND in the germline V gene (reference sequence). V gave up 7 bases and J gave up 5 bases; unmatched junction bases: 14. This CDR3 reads CASTLGTGGPIDTQYF. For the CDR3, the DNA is TGTGCCAGTACCCTGGGGACGGGAGGGCCAATAGATACGCAGTATTTT. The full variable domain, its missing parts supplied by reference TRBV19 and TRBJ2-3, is DGGITQSPKYLFRKEGQNVTLSCEQNLNHDAMYWYRQDPGQGLRLIYYSQIVNDFQKGDIAEGYSVSREKKESFPLTVTSAQKNPTAFYLCASTLGTGGPIDTQYFGPGTRLTVL.

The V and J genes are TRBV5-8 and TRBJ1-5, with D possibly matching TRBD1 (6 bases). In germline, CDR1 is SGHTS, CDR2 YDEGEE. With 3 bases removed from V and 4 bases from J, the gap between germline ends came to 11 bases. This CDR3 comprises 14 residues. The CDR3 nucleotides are TGTGCCAGCAGCTCCGGGACACCTAATCAGCCCCAGCATTTT. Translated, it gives CASSSGTPNQPQHF.

CDR3 DNA sequence: TGTGCCAGCAGCTTGAACAGGGATCAGCCCCAGCATTTT. This gives the protein CASSLNRDQPQHF. The chain employs TRBV5-6 and TRBJ1-5, with D tentatively TRBD1 (6 bases). The CDR3 sequence is 13 residues long. The V end lost 1 base, the J end lost 5 bases, and 7 bases lay between the germline ends. The germline CDR1 and CDR2 sequences are SGHDT and YYEEEE.

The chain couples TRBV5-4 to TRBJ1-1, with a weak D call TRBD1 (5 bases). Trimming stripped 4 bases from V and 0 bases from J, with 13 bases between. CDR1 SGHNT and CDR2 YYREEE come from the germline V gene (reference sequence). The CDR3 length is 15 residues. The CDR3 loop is CASSRLTVLNTEAFF. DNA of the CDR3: TGTGCCAGCAGCCGGTTGACAGTCTTGAACACTGAAGCTTTCTTT.

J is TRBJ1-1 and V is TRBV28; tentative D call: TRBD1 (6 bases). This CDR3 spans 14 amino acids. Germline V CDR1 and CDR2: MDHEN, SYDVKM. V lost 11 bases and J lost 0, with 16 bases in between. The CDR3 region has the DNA TGTGCCCTTTCGGGGGGCCCCATGAACACTGAAGCTTTCTTT. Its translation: CALSGGPMNTEAFF.

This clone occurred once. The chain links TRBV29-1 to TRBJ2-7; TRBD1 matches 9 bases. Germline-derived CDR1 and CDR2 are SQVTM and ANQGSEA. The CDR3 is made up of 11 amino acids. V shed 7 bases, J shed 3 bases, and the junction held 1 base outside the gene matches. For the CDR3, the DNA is TGCAGCGCGGGACAGGGCTACGAGCAGTACTTC. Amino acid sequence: CSAGQGYEQYF.

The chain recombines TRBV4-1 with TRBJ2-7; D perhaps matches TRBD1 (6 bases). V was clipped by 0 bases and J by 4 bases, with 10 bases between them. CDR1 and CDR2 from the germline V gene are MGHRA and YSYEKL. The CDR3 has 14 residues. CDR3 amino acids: CASSQETGRYEQYF. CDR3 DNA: TGCGCCAGCAGCCAAGAAACAGGGAGATACGAGCAGTACTTC.

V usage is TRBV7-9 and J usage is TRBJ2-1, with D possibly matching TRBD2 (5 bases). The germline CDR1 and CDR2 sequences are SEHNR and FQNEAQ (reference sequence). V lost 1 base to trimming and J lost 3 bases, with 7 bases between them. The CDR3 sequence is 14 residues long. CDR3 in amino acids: CASSLEGDYNEQFF. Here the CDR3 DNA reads TGTGCCAGCAGCTTAGAGGGAGACTACAATGAGCAGTTCTTC.

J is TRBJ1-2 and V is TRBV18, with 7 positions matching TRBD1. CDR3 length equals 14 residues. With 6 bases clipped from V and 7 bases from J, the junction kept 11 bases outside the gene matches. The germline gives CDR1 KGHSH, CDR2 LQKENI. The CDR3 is CASSLKEGAPGYTF. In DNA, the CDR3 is TGTGCCAGCTCCCTAAAGGAGGGGGCGCCTGGCTACACCTTC. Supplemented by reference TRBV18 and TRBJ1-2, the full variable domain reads NAGVMQNPRHLVRRRGQEARLRCSPMKGHSHVYWYRQLPEEGLKFMVYLQKENIIDESGMPKERFSAEFPKEGPSILRIQQVVRGDSAAYFCASSLKEGAPGYTFGSGTRLTVV.